The 9 T cell receptor beta chains below come from one sample, sequenced in a study of T cell responses to AZD1222 COVID-19 vaccine. TCRdb keeps only in-frame clones here, not all; method: immunoSEQ multiplex PCR. Of over 110,000 clones listed, roughly nine tenths are singletons. The material sequenced was peripheral blood, taken on day 0 of AZD1222 vaccination. The receptors originated from an adult in good health.

The V and J genes are TRBV5-8 and TRBJ2-6; D not certain. The germline V gene encodes CDR1 SGHTS and CDR2 YDEGEE. This CDR3 region has 16 residues. V was trimmed by 0 bases and J by 1 base, leaving 8 bases between them. The CDR3: CASSLALGSGANVLTF. The CDR3 bases are TGTGCCAGCAGCTTGGCACTGGGATCTGGGGCCAACGTCCTGACTTTC. Full variable domain (outside the CDR3, taken from reference TRBV5-8 and TRBJ2-6): EAGVTQSPTHLIKTRGQQATLRCSPISGHTSVYWYQQALGLGLQFLLWYDEGEERNRGNFPPRFSGRQFPNYSSELNVNALELEDSALYLCASSLALGSGANVLTFGAGSRLTVL.

The chain links TRBV2 to TRBJ1-1, with a possible D match to TRBD1 (5 bases). Germline CDR1 is SNHLY and CDR2 is FYNNEI. This CDR3 is built from 15 residues. The V end was cut by 4 bases, the J end by 8 bases, with 20 bases between. CDR3 region: CASSVLSDQGGEAFF. As DNA, the CDR3 is TGTGCCAGCAGTGTGCTTTCGGATCAGGGAGGCGAAGCTTTCTTT. The variable domain in full, with the rest retrieved from reference TRBV2 and TRBJ1-1, is EPEVTQTPSHQVTQMGQEVILRCVPISNHLYFYWYRQILGQKVEFLVSFYNNEISEKSEIFDDQFSVERPDGSNFTLKIRSTKLEDSAMYFCASSVLSDQGGEAFFGQGTRLTVV.

The V and J genes are TRBV7-9 and TRBJ1-5; D perhaps matches TRBD1 (5 bases). CDR3 length equals 13 residues. The V end was cut by 6 bases, the J end by 2 bases, with 8 bases between. Germline CDR1 SEHNR, CDR2 FQNEAQ (reference sequence). The CDR3 DNA sequence: TGTGCCAGCAGTGCGACAGGCAATCAGCCCCAGCATTTT. This gives the protein CASSATGNQPQHF.

This chain connects TRBV28 to TRBJ1-3, with D unclear. Trimming stripped 2 bases from V and 4 bases from J, with 6 bases between. CDR3 length: 13 residues. Looked up from germline, CDR1 is MDHEN and CDR2 is SYDVKM. The DNA of the CDR3 is TGTGCCAGCAGTTTAACGCGGGGAAACACCATATATTTT. It translates to CASSLTRGNTIYF. Full variable domain (outside the CDR3, taken from reference TRBV28 and TRBJ1-3): DVKVTQSSRYLVKRTGEKVFLECVQDMDHENMFWYRQDPGLGLRLIYFSYDVKMKEKGDIPEGYSVSREKKERFSLILESASTNQTSMYLCASSLTRGNTIYFGEGSWLTVV.

The chain links TRBV7-2 to TRBJ2-7; unclear D gene. The CDR3 is 11 residues long. With 5 bases removed from V and 5 bases from J, the gap between germline ends came to 7 bases. Germline-derived CDR1 and CDR2 are SGHTA and FQGNSA. The CDR3, as DNA: TGTGCCAGCAGCCCAAGGCACGAGCAGTACTTC. It yields the protein CASSPRHEQYF.

This clone was found once. The rearrangement uses TRBV19 and TRBJ1-2, with 7 bases aligning to TRBD1. V dropped 4 bases and J dropped 1; count of bases not matched to a gene: 3. Per the germline V gene, CDR1 is LNHDA and CDR2 is SQIVND (reference sequence). The CDR3 consists of 14 residues. The CDR3 loop reads CASSKGQHNYGYTF. CDR3 in DNA: TGTGCCAGTAGTAAGGGACAGCATAACTATGGCTACACCTTC.

This chain uses TRBV27 with TRBJ1-3; D is unclear. V was pared by 3 bases and J by 6 bases, with 12 bases between. Germline V gene data show CDR1 as MNHEY and CDR2 as SMNVEV (reference sequence). This CDR3 has 14 amino acids. CDR3 protein: CASSFLGKENTIYF. In nucleotides, the CDR3 is TGTGCCAGCAGTTTCCTCGGAAAGGAAAACACCATATATTTT.

In this sample, this clone turned up once. In DNA form, the CDR3 reads TGCAGCGCCAGCGGGACGCCCTACTACGAGCAGTACTTC. Translating it yields CSASGTPYYEQYF. The chain has TRBV29-1 and TRBJ2-7; 7 nucleotides line up with TRBD2. J was trimmed by 3 bases and V by 7 bases; bases with no gene match: 9. The CDR3 contains 13 residues. Germline V gives CDR1 SQVTM, CDR2 ANQGSEA.

The gene calls are TRBV7-8 and TRBJ1-1, with 7 bases identical to TRBD1. The CDR3 spans 13 residues. Germline-derived CDR1 and CDR2 are SGHVS and FQNEAQ. The V segment lost 4 bases and the J segment 11 bases; nucleotides outside the gene matches: 10. CDR3 sequence reads: CASSSDRAGHAFF. The CDR3 DNA follows: TGTGCCAGCAGCTCAGACAGGGCCGGACACGCTTTCTTT.